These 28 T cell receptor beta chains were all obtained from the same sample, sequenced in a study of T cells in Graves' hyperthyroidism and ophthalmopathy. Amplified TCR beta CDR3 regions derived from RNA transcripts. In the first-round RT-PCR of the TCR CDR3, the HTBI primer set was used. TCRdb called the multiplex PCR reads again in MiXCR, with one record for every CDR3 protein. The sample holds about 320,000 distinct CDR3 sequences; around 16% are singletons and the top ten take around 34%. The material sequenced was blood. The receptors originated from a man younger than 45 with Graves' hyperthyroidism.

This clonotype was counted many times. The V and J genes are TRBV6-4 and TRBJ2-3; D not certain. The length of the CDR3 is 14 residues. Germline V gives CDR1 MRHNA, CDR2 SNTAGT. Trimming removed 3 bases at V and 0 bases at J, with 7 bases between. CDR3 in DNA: TGTGCCAGCAGTGATAAGGATAGCACAGATACGCAGTATTTT. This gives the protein CASSDKDSTDTQYF.

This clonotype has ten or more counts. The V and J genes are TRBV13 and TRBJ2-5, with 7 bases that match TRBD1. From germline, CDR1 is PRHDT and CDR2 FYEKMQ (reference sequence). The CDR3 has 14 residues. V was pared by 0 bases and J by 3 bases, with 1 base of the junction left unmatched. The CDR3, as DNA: TGTGCCAGCAGCTTAGGGCAGGGGGAAGAGACCCAGTACTTC. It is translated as CASSLGQGEETQYF.

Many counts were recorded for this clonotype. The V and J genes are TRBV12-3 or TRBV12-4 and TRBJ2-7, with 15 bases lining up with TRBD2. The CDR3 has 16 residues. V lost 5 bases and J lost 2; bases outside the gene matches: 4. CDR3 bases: TGTGCCAGCAGTCGGACTAGCGGGAGGGGTACCTACGAGCAGTACTTC. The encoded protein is CASSRTSGRGTYEQYF.

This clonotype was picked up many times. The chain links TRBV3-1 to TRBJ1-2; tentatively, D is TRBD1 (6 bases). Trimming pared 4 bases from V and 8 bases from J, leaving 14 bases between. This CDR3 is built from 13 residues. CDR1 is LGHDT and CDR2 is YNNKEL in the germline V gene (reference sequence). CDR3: CASSPSQGRGYTF. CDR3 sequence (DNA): TGTGCCAGCAGCCCCTCACAGGGACGGGGCTACACCTTC.

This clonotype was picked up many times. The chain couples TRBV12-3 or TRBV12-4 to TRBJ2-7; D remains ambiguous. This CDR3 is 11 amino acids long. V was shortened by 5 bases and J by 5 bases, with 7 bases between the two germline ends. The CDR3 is CASSISHEQYF. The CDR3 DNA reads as TGTGCCAGCAGTATAAGCCACGAGCAGTACTTC.

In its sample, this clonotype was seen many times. The CDR3: CASRATSGSYRGEQFF. Written as DNA, the CDR3 is TGTGCCAGCAGGGCGACTAGCGGGAGTTACAGGGGTGAGCAGTTCTTC. The chain combines TRBV12-3 or TRBV12-4 with TRBJ2-1; 12 bases are shared with TRBD2. The J segment lost 9 bases and the V segment lost 6 bases, leaving 12 bases of the junction unmatched. The CDR3 loop spans 16 amino acids.

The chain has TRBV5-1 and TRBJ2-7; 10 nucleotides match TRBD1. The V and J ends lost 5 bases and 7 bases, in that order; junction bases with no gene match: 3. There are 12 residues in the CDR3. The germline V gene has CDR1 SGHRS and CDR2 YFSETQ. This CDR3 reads CASRPGQGEQYF. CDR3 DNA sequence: TGCGCCAGCAGGCCGGGACAGGGGGAGCAGTACTTC.

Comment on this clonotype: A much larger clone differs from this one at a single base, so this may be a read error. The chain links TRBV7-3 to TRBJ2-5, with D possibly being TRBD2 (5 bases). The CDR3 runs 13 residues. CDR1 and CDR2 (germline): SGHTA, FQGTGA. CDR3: CVSSLRDGETQYF. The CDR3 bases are TGTGTCAGCAGCTTACGGGATGGGGAGACCCAGTACTTC.

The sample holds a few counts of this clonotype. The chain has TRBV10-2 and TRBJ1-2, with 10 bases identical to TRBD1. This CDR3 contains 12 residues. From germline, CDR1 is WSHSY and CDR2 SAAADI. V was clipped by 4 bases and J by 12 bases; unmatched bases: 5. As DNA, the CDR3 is TGCGCCAGCAGTGGGACAGGGGGAACTCACACCTTC. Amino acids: CASSGTGGTHTF.

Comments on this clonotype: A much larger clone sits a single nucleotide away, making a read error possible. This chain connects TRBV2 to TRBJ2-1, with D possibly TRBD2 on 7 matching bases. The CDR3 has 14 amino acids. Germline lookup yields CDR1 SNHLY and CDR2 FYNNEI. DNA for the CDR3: TGTGCCAGTGGGGGGGCTAGCTCCTACAATGAGCAGCTCTTC. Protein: CASGGASSYNEQLF. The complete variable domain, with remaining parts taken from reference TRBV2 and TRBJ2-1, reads EPEVTQTPSHQVTQMGQEVILRCVPISNHLYFYWYRQILGQKVEFLVSFYNNEISEKSEIFDDQFSVERPDGSNFTLKIRSTKLEDSAMYFCASGGASSYNEQLFGPGTRLTVL.

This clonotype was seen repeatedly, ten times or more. The CDR3 nucleotides read TGTGCCAGCAGTTACTCGACCGGGATCAAAGAGACCCAGTACTTC. Protein: CASSYSTGIKETQYF. The genes are TRBV6-5 and TRBJ2-5; a weak D match, TRBD2 (5 bases). Germline CDR1 MNHEY, CDR2 SVGAGI. This CDR3 has 15 amino acids. The V end lost 0 bases, the J end lost 3 bases, and 11 bases lay between the germline ends.

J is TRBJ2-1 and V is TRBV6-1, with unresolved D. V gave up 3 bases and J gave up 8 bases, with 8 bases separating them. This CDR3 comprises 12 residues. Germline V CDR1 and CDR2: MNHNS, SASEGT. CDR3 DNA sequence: TGTGCCAGCAGTGACGTGAGCCATGAGCAGTTCTTC. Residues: CASSDVSHEQFF.

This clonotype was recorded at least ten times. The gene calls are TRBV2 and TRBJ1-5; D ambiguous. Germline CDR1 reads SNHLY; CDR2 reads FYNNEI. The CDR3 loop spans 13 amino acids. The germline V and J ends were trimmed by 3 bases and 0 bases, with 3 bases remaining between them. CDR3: CASSDSSNQPQHF. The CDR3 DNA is TGTGCCAGCAGTGATAGTAGCAATCAGCCCCAGCATTTT. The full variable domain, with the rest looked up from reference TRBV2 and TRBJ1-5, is EPEVTQTPSHQVTQMGQEVILRCVPISNHLYFYWYRQILGQKVEFLVSFYNNEISEKSEIFDDQFSVERPDGSNFTLKIRSTKLEDSAMYFCASSDSSNQPQHFGDGTRLSIL.

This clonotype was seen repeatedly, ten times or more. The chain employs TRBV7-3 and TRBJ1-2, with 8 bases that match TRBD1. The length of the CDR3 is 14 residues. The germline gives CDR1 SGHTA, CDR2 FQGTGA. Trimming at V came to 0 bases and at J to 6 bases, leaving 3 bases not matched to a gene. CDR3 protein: CASSLTHRGDGYTF. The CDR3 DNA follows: TGTGCCAGCAGCTTAACGCACAGGGGGGATGGCTACACCTTC.

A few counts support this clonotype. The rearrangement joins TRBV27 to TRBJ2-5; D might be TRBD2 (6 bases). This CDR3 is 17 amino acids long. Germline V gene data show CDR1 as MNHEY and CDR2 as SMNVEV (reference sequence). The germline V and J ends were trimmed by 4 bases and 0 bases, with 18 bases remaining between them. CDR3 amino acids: CASSSTSWVADQETQYF. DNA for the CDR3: TGTGCCAGCAGTTCCACCAGCTGGGTAGCGGACCAAGAGACCCAGTACTTC.

The CDR3 protein is CASSLVDGPNYGYTF. CDR3 DNA sequence: TGTGCCAGCAGCTTGGTCGACGGACCTAACTATGGCTACACCTTC. The chain combines TRBV5-5 with TRBJ1-2; D ambiguous. CDR1 is SGHKS and CDR2 is YYEKEE in the germline V gene (reference sequence). With 0 bases removed from V and 0 bases from J, the gap between germline ends came to 9 bases. This CDR3 has 15 residues.

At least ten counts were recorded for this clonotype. For the CDR3, the DNA is TGTGCCAGCAGATACACGACACAAGAGACCCAGTACTTC. Its translation: CASRYTTQETQYF. This chain joins TRBV5-5 and TRBJ2-5, with no clear D. The CDR3 covers 13 residues. Looked up from germline, CDR1 is SGHKS and CDR2 is YYEKEE (reference sequence). The V and J ends lost 5 bases and 2 bases respectively, with 10 bases between them.

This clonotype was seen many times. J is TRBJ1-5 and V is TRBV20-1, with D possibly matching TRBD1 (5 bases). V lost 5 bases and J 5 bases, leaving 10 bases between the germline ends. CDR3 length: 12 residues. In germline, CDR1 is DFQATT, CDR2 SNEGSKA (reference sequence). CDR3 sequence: CSAASGDQPQHF. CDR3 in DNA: TGCAGTGCTGCATCGGGGGATCAGCCCCAGCATTTT.

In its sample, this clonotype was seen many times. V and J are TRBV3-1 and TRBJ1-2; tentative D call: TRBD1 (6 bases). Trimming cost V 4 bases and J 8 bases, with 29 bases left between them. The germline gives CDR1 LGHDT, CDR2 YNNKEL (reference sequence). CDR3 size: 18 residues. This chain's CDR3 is CASSLDPSPDSQIGGYTF. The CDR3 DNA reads TGTGCCAGCAGCCTAGACCCTAGTCCGGACAGTCAGATTGGAGGCTACACCTTC. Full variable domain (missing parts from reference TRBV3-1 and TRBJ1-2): DTAVSQTPKYLVTQMGNDKSIKCEQNLGHDTMYWYKQDSKKFLKIMFSYNNKELIINETVPNRFSPKSPDKAHLNLHINSLELGDSAVYFCASSLDPSPDSQIGGYTFGSGTRLTVV.

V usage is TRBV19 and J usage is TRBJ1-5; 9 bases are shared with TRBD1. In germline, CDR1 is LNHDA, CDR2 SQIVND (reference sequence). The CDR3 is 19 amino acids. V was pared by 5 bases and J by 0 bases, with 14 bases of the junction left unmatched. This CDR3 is CASSPYYRGQTYSNQPQHF. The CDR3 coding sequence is TGTGCCAGTAGTCCCTACTACAGGGGGCAAACCTATAGCAATCAGCCCCAGCATTTT.

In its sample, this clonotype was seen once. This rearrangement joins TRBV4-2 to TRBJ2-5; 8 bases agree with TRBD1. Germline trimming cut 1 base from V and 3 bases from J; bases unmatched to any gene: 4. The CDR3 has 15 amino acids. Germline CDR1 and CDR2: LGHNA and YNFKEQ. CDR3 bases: TGTGCCAGCAGCCAAGGACAGGGGACTGAAGAGACCCAGTACTTC. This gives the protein CASSQGQGTEETQYF.

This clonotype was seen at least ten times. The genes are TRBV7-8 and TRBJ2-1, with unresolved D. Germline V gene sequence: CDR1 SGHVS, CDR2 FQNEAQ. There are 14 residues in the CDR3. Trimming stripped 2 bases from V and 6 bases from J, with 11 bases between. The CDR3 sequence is CASSLRLQINEQFF. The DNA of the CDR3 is TGTGCCAGCAGCTTAAGGCTACAGATCAATGAGCAGTTCTTC. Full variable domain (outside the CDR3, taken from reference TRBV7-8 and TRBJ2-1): GAGVSQSPRYKVAKRGQDVALRCDPISGHVSLFWYQQALGQGPEFLTYFQNEAQLDKSGLPSDRFFAERPEGSVSTLKIQRTQQEDSAVYLCASSLRLQINEQFFGPGTRLTVL.

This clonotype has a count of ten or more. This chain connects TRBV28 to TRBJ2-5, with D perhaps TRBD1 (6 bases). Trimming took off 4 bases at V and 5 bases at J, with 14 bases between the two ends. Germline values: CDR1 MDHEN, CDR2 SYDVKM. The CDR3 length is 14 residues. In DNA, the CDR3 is TGTGCCAGCAGTTCTACCCGACAGGTTGAGACCCAGTACTTC. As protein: CASSSTRQVETQYF. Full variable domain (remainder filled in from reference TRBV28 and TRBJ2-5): DVKVTQSSRYLVKRTGEKVFLECVQDMDHENMFWYRQDPGLGLRLIYFSYDVKMKEKGDIPEGYSVSREKKERFSLILESASTNQTSMYLCASSSTRQVETQYFGPGTRLLVL.

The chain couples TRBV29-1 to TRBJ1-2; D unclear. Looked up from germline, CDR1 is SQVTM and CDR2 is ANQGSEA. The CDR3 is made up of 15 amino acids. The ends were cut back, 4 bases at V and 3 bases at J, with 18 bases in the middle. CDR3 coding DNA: TGCAGCGTTGGCTCCAGGCAGCGAGGTGACTATGGCTACACCTTC. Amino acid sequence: CSVGSRQRGDYGYTF.

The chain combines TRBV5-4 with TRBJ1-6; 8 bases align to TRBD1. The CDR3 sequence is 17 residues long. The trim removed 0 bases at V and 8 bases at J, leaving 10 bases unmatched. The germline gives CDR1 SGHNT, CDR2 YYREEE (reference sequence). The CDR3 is CASSLGGRTGRDSPLHF. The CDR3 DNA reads TGTGCCAGCAGCTTGGGAGGCCGGACAGGGAGGGATTCACCCCTCCACTTT.

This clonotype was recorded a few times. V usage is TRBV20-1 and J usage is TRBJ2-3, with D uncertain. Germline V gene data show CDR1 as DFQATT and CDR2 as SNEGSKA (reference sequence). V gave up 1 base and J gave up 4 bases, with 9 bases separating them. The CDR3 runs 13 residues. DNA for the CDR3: TGCAGTGCTAGAGGACGGGTTGCAGATACGCAGTATTTT. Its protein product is CSARGRVADTQYF.

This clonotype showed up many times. This chain's CDR3 is CASSQFNGNYGYTF. In nucleotides, the CDR3 is TGTGCCAGCAGCCAATTCAACGGTAACTATGGCTACACCTTC. The genes are TRBV3-1 and TRBJ1-2; D is ambiguous. CDR3 length: 14 amino acids. Germline assignment: CDR1 LGHDT and CDR2 YNNKEL (reference sequence). Trimming removed 2 bases from V and 1 base from J, with 8 bases in between.

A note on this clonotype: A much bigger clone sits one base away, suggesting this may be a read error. DNA of the CDR3: TGTGCCAGCATTGTAAGGGGGGGCAATGGGCAGTTCTTC. Its translation: CASIVRGGNGQFF. V usage is TRBV6-1 and J usage is TRBJ2-1, with D perhaps TRBD2 (7 bases). The length of the CDR3 is 13 residues. Germline CDR1 and CDR2: MNHNS and SASEGT.